This T cell receptor (beta chain) came from a study of beta chain features in type 1 diabetes. The CDR3 sequence is 16 residues long. With 4 bases removed from V and 0 bases from J, the gap between germline ends came to 17 bases. Germline lookup yields CDR1 SGHRS and CDR2 YFSETQ. All of the isolated RNA was reverse transcribed, so expressed TCRB transcripts were sequenced. Naive, central memory and regulatory T cell samples averaged about 3.4 million reads. The data were produced by immunoSEQ multiplex PCR, yet TCRdb's version contains in-frame clones alone and is incomplete. The sample consists of some 40,000 clones, 45% to 50% of them appearing once. About this clone: Antigen unknown.

Notes on the study in general: Type 1 diabetes patients had fewer VDJ junction insertions and more deletions. A moderate, significant TCRB CDR3 shortening appeared in type 1 diabetes across four CD4+ subsets.

Stem cell-like memory, regulatory, central memory and naive CD4+ cells were sorted via CD45RO/CCR7/CD25/CD127/CD95/CD27. The clonotype was recovered from a woman aged 18-35 years in good health. The sample taken for sequencing was central memory CD4+ T cells from blood. The gene calls are TRBV5-1 and TRBJ2-7; D possibly corresponds to TRBD2 (6 bases). CDR3 region: CASSPWSGVLSYEQYF. The CDR3 DNA reads TGCGCCAGCAGCCCATGGTCGGGGGTGCTCTCCTACGAGCAGTACTTC.